Below are 4 T cell receptor beta chains sequenced from a single sample in a study of T cell repertoires in cytomegalovirus infection. TCRdb fed the reads into MiXCR, producing one record per CDR3 protein. The sample has fewer than 550,000 distinct CDR3 sequences, around 11% seen once. The sample comprised PBMCs. Receptors were obtained from a human donor in good health (CMV status not recorded). Some clones in this sample may be carry-over from other donors' samples.

This clonotype was recorded many times. The rearrangement uses TRBV7-8 and TRBJ1-1; TRBD1 might be the D (5 bases). V was cut by 6 bases and J by 7 bases, with 12 bases left in between. The CDR3 consists of 12 residues. Germline lookup yields CDR1 SGHVS and CDR2 FQNEAQ. The CDR3 here is CASREGDLEAFF. Here the CDR3 DNA reads TGTGCCAGCAGAGAAGGGGACCTTGAAGCTTTCTTT.

This clonotype was seen repeatedly, ten times or more. The chain joins TRBV20-1 to TRBJ1-2; no clear D gene. CDR3 length: 13 residues. The germline V gene has CDR1 DFQATT and CDR2 SNEGSKA (reference sequence). Trimming pared 3 bases from V and 4 bases from J, leaving 12 bases between. The CDR3 nucleotides are TGCAGTGCTAGCCTCAGGAGTGGCTATGGCTACACCTTC. Its translation: CSASLRSGYGYTF.

The chain is built from TRBV7-9 and TRBJ2-7; 10 nucleotides match TRBD1. CDR3 length: 15 amino acids. J lost 2 bases, V lost 5 bases, and 6 bases had no gene match. CDR1 and CDR2 (germline): SEHNR, FQNEAQ (reference sequence). The DNA for the CDR3 is TGTGCCAGCAGCCGGGACAGGGGACGGACCTACGAGCAGTACTTC. Translating it yields CASSRDRGRTYEQYF.

This clonotype was detected ten times or more. The V gene is TRBV29-1, the J gene TRBJ2-2, with TRBD2 matching 12 bases. V was clipped by 3 bases and J by 2 bases; unmatched bases: 4. This CDR3 comprises 16 residues. Germline V gives CDR1 SQVTM, CDR2 ANQGSEA. CDR3 region: CSVDPGLAGNTGELFF. The CDR3 nucleotides are TGCAGCGTTGACCCCGGACTAGCGGGAAACACCGGGGAGCTGTTTTTT.